Below, one TCR beta chain is given with its context. Its antigen is currently not known. Base qualities are not at hand, and no much larger clone is one base apart. This sample's time point label indicates: before neoadjuvant nivolumab. None of the patients had received prior systemic or radiation treatment, and all were newly diagnosed with stage II-IVA oral cavity squamous cell carcinoma. Everyone in the cohort had locally advanced, HPV-negative oral cavity squamous cell carcinoma. Peripheral blood mononuclear cells were analyzed directly and were not maintained or expanded in culture. Samples came from a longitudinal correlative study of a single-arm phase II trial of neoadjuvant nivolumab in oral cavity squamous cell carcinoma. Genomic DNA-based TCRbeta sequencing was performed on subject-matched pre- and post-treatment PBMCs and tumors from three responders and three non-responders. Peripheral blood mononuclear cells were collected once before nivolumab treatment and again after treatment, at the time of surgery. The Maxwell RSC DNA from Cells kit was used to isolate genomic DNA from PBMCs.

The data are from a study of neoadjuvant anti-PD-1 for oral cavity cancer (dated by TCRdb to about 2021). As for the study more broadly: Before undergoing curative-intent surgical resection, most patients got three to four biweekly nivolumab doses at 3 mg/kg. Patients who did not progress were given a fourth nivolumab dose at about day 43 and had definitive surgical resection on days 50-56. The parent correlative cohort had around 11 patients and a response rate of approximately 30%. Under RECIST 1.1, a patient counted as a responder if showing complete response, partial response or stable disease, and as a non-responder if showing progression. Overall study outcomes, separate from this receptor: After neoadjuvant nivolumab, significantly higher T cell clonality (Gini index) was found within PBMCs in non-responders than in responders. A higher pretreatment blood Treg/Th17 ratio correlated with both higher pretreatment blood TCRbeta clonality and lower post-treatment tumor TCRbeta clonality. Only a few patients per response group were included in the TCR analyses, and larger cohorts for validation were called for by the authors.

For deep sequencing, PBMC libraries mostly used 400 to 500 ng of input genomic DNA, with six replicates for each sample. The immunoSEQ hsTCRbeta kit was used to prepare TCRbeta libraries according to the manufacturer's instructions. The finished libraries were brought together in one pool at roughly 2.7 nM, which was then read using an Illumina NovaSeq 6000 S4 flow cell. For the original study's pipeline: The immunoSEQ Analyzer was used for raw data preprocessing and quality control. The analysis was limited to productive rearrangements, and each clonotype was defined by a unique CDR3 amino acid sequence. Using the R package tcR, the researchers computed the Gini-Simpson index as their estimate of repertoire clonality. Gini indices were compared with Student's t test, and associations with tumor size change were assessed by Pearson correlation. This immuneACCESS table, as held by TCRdb, lists in-frame sequences with V and J called but not all clones. Of the missing ones, under half trace to an unresolved V gene in checked studies; the others have no known cause. V and J calls and clone size are as listed in that table; D and trimming were resolved from the DNA. The sample records 55,000 to 75,000 clones, roughly three quarters of which are singletons. The top ten constitute around 2.6% of the sample.

In the germline V gene, CDR1 corresponds to SQVTM and CDR2 to ANQGSEA. Measured from the cysteine to the phenylalanine, the CDR3 is 13 residues long. The only DNA kept is the CDR3, 39 bases in frame from the first base. V trim: 4 bases; J trim: 5 bases; unmatched bases: 5. This clonotype was obtained from a person aged 40-85 years with oral cavity squamous cell carcinoma. The specimen was PBMCs, collected before nivolumab (anti-PD-1) treatment. The rearranged segments are TRBV29-1 and TRBJ2-1; TRBD2 lines up with 7 middle nucleotides. The DNA reads as follows: TGCAGCGTTGTTGTTCTAGCGGACAATGAGCAGTTCTTC. It is translated as CSVVVLADNEQFF.